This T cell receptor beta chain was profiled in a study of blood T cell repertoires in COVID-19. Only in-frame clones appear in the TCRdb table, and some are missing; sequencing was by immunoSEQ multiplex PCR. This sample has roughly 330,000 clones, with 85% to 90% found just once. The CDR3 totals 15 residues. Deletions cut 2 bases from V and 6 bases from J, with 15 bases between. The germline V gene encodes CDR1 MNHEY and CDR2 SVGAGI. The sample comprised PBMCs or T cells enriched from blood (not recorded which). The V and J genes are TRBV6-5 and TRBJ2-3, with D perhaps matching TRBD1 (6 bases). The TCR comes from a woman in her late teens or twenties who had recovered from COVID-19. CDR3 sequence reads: CASSYTGSGADTQYF. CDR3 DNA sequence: TGTGCCAGCAGTTACACAGGGTCGGGTGCTGATACGCAGTATTTT.